The 20 T cell receptor beta chains below come from one sample, sequenced in a study of blood T cell repertoires in COVID-19 (dated by TCRdb to about 2020). Libraries were prepared through the immunoSEQ multiplex PCR assay. This immuneACCESS table, as held by TCRdb, lists in-frame sequences with V and J called but not all clones. Of the missing ones, under half trace to an unresolved V gene in checked studies; the others have no known cause. The sample table lists some 80,000 clones, 90% of them with a count of one. 16% of the sample is in the top ten clones. The sample was peripheral blood. The receptors stem from a woman of 80 years or more with active or convalescent COVID-19.

V usage is TRBV3-1 (or the pseudogene TRBV3-2) and J usage is TRBJ2-3, with D unresolved. The germline V gene has CDR1 LGHDT and CDR2 YNNKEL (reference sequence). V was pared by 0 bases and J by 4 bases, with 8 bases between. This CDR3 contains 14 residues. CDR3 sequence (DNA): TGTGCCAGCAGCCAAGAATTGTCAGCAGATACGCAGTATTTT. Amino acids: CASSQELSADTQYF.

The chain combines TRBV7-2 with TRBJ2-7, with unresolved D. CDR1 is SGHTA and CDR2 is FQGNSA in the germline V gene. Trimming removed 4 bases at V and 6 bases at J, with 10 bases between. This CDR3 has 12 residues. The CDR3 DNA is TGTGCCAGCAGCTCAAACGGCGGCGAGCAGTACTTC. Its translation is CASSSNGGEQYF. The variable domain in full, completed from reference TRBV7-2 and TRBJ2-7, reads GAGVSQSPSNKVTEKGKDVELRCDPISGHTALYWYRQSLGQGLEFLIYFQGNSAPDKSGLPSDRFSAERTGGSVSTLTIQRTQQEDSAVYLCASSSNGGEQYFGPGTRLTVT.

The V call is TRBV5-5, the J call TRBJ2-7, with TRBD1 as a possible D gene (5 bases). From germline, CDR1 is SGHKS and CDR2 YYEKEE (reference sequence). The CDR3 consists of 15 residues. With 0 bases removed from V and 2 bases from J, the gap between germline ends came to 12 bases. CDR3 bases: TGTGCCAGCAGCTTGGGGGGCCAAGGGGCCTACGAGCAGTACTTC. Translation gives CASSLGGQGAYEQYF.

The rearrangement uses TRBV2 and TRBJ1-6; D is undetermined. V lost 2 bases, J lost 10 bases, and 9 bases lay in between. CDR3 length: 13 amino acids. Germline values: CDR1 SNHLY, CDR2 FYNNEI. This CDR3 is CASSESGGSPLHF. CDR3 DNA sequence: TGTGCCAGCAGTGAATCGGGTGGGTCACCCCTCCACTTT.

This rearrangement joins TRBV3-1 (or the pseudogene TRBV3-2) to TRBJ2-3, with 7 bases lining up with TRBD2. The germline V gene has CDR1 LGHDT and CDR2 YNNKEL (reference sequence). The J segment lost 0 bases and the V segment lost 0 bases, leaving 12 bases of the junction unmatched. The length of the CDR3 is 19 residues. The CDR3 DNA reads TGTGCCAGCAGCCAAGATAATCCAGCGGGGTCGATTAGCACAGATACGCAGTATTTT. It codes for CASSQDNPAGSISTDTQYF.

The chain carries TRBV28 and TRBJ2-1; D not certain. This CDR3 has 15 amino acids. V was pared by 2 bases and J by 0 bases, with 8 bases between. CDR1 is MDHEN, CDR2 SYDVKM, per germline. The CDR3 DNA reads TGTGCCAGCAGTTTAGGGCAAAGCTCCTACAATGAGCAGTTCTTC. It encodes CASSLGQSSYNEQFF.

The chain is built from TRBV7-9 and TRBJ1-4; D remains unclear. Germline assignment: CDR1 SEHNR and CDR2 FQNEAQ (reference sequence). The CDR3 is 15 amino acids. Trimming removed 1 base at V and 6 bases at J, with 12 bases between. In nucleotides, the CDR3 is TGTGCCAGCAGCTTAGGAGTGGCAGGATATGAAAAACTGTTTTTT. This sequence encodes CASSLGVAGYEKLFF.

This sequence joins TRBV5-3 and TRBJ1-5; a possible D gene is TRBD1 (5 bases). TRBV5-3 is placed among ORFs of uncertain function. This CDR3 comprises 17 residues. The V end was cut by 0 bases, the J end by 1 base, with 14 bases between. CDR3 sequence reads: CARSLVGNGGSNQPQHF. The CDR3 DNA sequence: TGTGCCAGAAGCTTGGTCGGGAATGGGGGGAGCAATCAGCCCCAGCATTTT.

The chain joins TRBV4-3 to TRBJ2-1; TRBD2 is a possible D gene (6 bases). CDR3 length: 14 residues. V was cut by 4 bases and J by 5 bases, with 12 bases left in between. Looked up from germline, CDR1 is LGHNA and CDR2 is YSLEER. The CDR3 region has the DNA TGCGCCAGCAGCCTCAGTACGGGGGACAATGAGCAGTTCTTC. Translation gives CASSLSTGDNEQFF.

This chain joins TRBV5-4 and TRBJ2-2; a possible D gene is TRBD1 (5 bases). The ends were cut back, 0 bases at V and 4 bases at J, with 16 bases in the middle. The germline V gene has CDR1 SGHNT and CDR2 YYREEE (reference sequence). The CDR3 is 17 residues long. CDR3 residues: CASSLARQGRGTGELFF. For the CDR3, the DNA is TGTGCCAGCAGCTTGGCGCGGCAGGGAAGAGGCACCGGGGAGCTGTTTTTT. Looking up the rest from reference TRBV5-4 and TRBJ2-2 gives the full variable domain: ETGVTQSPTHLIKTRGQQVTLRCSSQSGHNTVSWYQQALGQGPQFIFQYYREEENGRGNFPPRFSGLQFPNYSSELNVNALELDDSALYLCASSLARQGRGTGELFFGEGSRLTVL.

The chain couples TRBV9 to TRBJ1-3; perhaps TRBD1 as D (5 bases). In germline, CDR1 is SGDLS, CDR2 YYNGEE. V lost 0 bases, J lost 0 bases, and 7 bases lay in between. The length of the CDR3 is 15 residues. In DNA, the CDR3 is TGTGCCAGCAGCGTAGAGGGGTACTCTGGAAACACCATATATTTT. Translating gives CASSVEGYSGNTIYF.

The gene calls are TRBV4-3 and TRBJ1-1, with 7 bases aligning to TRBD1. V dropped 4 bases and J dropped 6; count of bases not matched to a gene: 17. Germline V CDR1 and CDR2: LGHNA, YSLEER. This CDR3 is 17 amino acids long. Here the CDR3 reads CASSRNRGLTGSAEAFF. In DNA, the CDR3 is TGCGCCAGCAGCCGAAACCGGGGGCTGACAGGGAGCGCTGAAGCTTTCTTT.

The chain recombines TRBV27 with TRBJ1-2, with 9 positions matching TRBD1. CDR3 length: 14 residues. Germline-derived CDR1 and CDR2 are MNHEY and SMNVEV (reference sequence). The V gene end was trimmed by 8 bases and the J gene end by 4 bases; junction bases not matched to a gene: 8. Here the CDR3 reads CASAWDRDLYGYTF. The CDR3 nucleotides are TGTGCCAGCGCGTGGGACAGGGACCTCTATGGCTACACCTTC.

J is TRBJ1-2 and V is TRBV9, with D uncertain. Germline CDR1 and CDR2: SGDLS and YYNGEE. V lost 1 base and J 5 bases, leaving 6 bases between the germline ends. The CDR3 runs 12 residues. The CDR3 DNA is TGTGCCAGCAGCGTAAGGGAGTATGGCTACACCTTC. Its translation is CASSVREYGYTF. Looking up the rest from reference TRBV9 and TRBJ1-2 gives the full variable domain: DSGVTQTPKHLITATGQRVTLRCSPRSGDLSVYWYQQSLDQGLQFLIQYYNGEERAKGNILERFSAQQFPDLHSELNLSSLELGDSALYFCASSVREYGYTFGSGTRLTVV.

J is TRBJ1-2 and V is TRBV6-2 or TRBV6-3; perhaps TRBD1 as D (6 bases). The CDR3 consists of 13 residues. Germline-derived CDR1 and CDR2 are MNHEY and SVGEGT. V lost 2 bases to trimming and J lost 5 bases, with 9 bases between them. CDR3 DNA sequence: TGTGCCAGCAGTTACGGACAGCAGTATGGCTACACCTTC. This gives the protein CASSYGQQYGYTF.

The chain combines TRBV7-2 with TRBJ1-4; 7 bases fit TRBD1. The V gene end was trimmed by 3 bases and the J gene end by 1 base; junction bases not matched to a gene: 2. The germline CDR1 and CDR2 sequences are SGHTA and FQGNSA. The CDR3 is 15 amino acids. CDR3 amino acids: CASSFTGVTNEKLFF. DNA for the CDR3: TGTGCCAGCAGCTTTACAGGGGTAACTAATGAAAAACTGTTTTTT.

V and J are TRBV5-1 and TRBJ2-7; a possible D gene is TRBD2 (5 bases). Between the trimmed V and J ends, which lost 5 bases and 2 bases, there was a span of 14 bases. Germline CDR1 reads SGHRS; CDR2 reads YFSETQ. CDR3 length: 14 residues. The CDR3 sequence: CASSLRGNPYEQYF. As DNA, the CDR3 is TGCGCCAGCAGTCTCCGGGGAAATCCCTACGAGCAGTACTTC.

The V call is TRBV7-6, the J call TRBJ2-3, with TRBD1 matching 7 bases. The V and J ends lost 5 bases and 3 bases, in that order; junction bases with no gene match: 8. Germline values: CDR1 SGHVS, CDR2 FNYEAQ. This CDR3 comprises 15 residues. The CDR3 DNA follows: TGTGCCAGCAGCCGTTACAGGGGTCCAACAGATACGCAGTATTTT. This gives the protein CASSRYRGPTDTQYF.

The chain employs TRBV30 and TRBJ1-1; 9 bases fit TRBD1. The CDR3 sequence is 14 residues long. The germline V gene encodes CDR1 GTSNPN and CDR2 SVGIG (reference sequence). The V gene end was trimmed by 3 bases and the J gene end by 4 bases; junction bases not matched to a gene: 6. The CDR3 loop reads CAWREQGASTEAFF. In DNA form, the CDR3 reads TGTGCCTGGAGGGAACAGGGGGCAAGCACTGAAGCTTTCTTT.

The chain employs TRBV7-3 and TRBJ1-1, with D uncertain. Germline V gives CDR1 SGHTA, CDR2 FQGTGA. Trimming shortened V by 3 bases and J by 0 bases, and 14 bases separated the two germline ends. The CDR3 runs to 16 residues. CDR3: CASSLGGGLVNTEAFF. For the CDR3, the DNA is TGTGCCAGCAGCTTGGGAGGAGGGTTGGTGAACACTGAAGCTTTCTTT.